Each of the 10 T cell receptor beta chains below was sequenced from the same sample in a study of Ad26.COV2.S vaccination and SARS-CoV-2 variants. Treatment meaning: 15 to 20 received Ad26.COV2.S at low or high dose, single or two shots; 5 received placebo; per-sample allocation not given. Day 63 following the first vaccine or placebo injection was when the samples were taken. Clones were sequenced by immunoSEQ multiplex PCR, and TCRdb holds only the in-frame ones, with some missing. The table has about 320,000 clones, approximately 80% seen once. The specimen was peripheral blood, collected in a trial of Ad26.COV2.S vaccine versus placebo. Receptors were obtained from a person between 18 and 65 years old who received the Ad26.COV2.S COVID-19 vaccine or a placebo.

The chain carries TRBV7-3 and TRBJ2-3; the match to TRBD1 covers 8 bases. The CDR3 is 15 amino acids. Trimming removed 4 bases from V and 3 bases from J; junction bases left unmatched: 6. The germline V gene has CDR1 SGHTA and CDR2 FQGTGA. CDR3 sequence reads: CASSSFRTGTDTQYF. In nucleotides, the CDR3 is TGTGCCAGCAGCTCGTTCCGGACAGGGACAGATACGCAGTATTTT.

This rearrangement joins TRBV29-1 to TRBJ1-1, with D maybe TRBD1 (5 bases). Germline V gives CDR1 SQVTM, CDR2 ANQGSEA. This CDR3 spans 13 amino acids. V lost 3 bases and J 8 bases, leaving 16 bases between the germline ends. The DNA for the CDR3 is TGCAGCGTTGAGGGGATCGAGGGGACCGAAGCTTTCTTT. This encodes CSVEGIEGTEAFF.

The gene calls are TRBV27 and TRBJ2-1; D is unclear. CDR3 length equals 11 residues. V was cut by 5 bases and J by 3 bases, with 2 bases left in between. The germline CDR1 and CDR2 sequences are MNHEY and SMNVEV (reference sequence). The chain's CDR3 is CASSLYNEQFF. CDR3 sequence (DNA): TGTGCCAGCAGTCTCTACAATGAGCAGTTCTTC.

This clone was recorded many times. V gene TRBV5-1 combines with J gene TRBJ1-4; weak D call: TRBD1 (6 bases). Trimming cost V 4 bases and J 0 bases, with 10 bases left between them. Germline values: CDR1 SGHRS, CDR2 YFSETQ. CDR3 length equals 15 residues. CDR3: CASSNRQATNEKLFF. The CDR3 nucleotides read TGCGCCAGCAGCAACAGACAGGCAACTAATGAAAAACTGTTTTTT.

CDR3 sequence (DNA): TGTGCCAGCAGTCCCCCCCGGGGCTATGGCTACACCTTC. Amino acid sequence: CASSPPRGYGYTF. The chain is built from TRBV27 and TRBJ1-2; D is undetermined. V lost 5 bases and J lost 4, with 11 bases in between. The length of the CDR3 is 13 residues. Looked up from germline, CDR1 is MNHEY and CDR2 is SMNVEV (reference sequence).

CDR3 protein: CASSLGGTETDTQYF. The CDR3 nucleotides are TGTGCCAGCAGTTTAGGGGGTACTGAGACAGATACGCAGTATTTT. The V and J genes are TRBV28 and TRBJ2-3; D is perhaps TRBD1 or TRBD2 (5 bases each). The CDR3 has 15 amino acids. Trimming took 2 bases from V and 3 from J, leaving 12 bases between them. CDR1 MDHEN and CDR2 SYDVKM come from the germline V gene.

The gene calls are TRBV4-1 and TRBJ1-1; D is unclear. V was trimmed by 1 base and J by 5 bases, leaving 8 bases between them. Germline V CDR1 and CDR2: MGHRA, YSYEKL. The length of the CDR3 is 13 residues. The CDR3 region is CASSQGRDTEAFF. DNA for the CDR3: TGCGCCAGCAGCCAAGGGAGGGATACTGAAGCTTTCTTT.

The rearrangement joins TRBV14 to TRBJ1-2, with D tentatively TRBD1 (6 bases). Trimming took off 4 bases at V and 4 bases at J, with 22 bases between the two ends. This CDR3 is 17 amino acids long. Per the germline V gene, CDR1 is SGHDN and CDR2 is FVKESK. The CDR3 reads CASSLNIGVRGGYGYTF. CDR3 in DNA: TGTGCCAGCAGCCTAAATATCGGAGTCAGGGGAGGCTATGGCTACACCTTC.

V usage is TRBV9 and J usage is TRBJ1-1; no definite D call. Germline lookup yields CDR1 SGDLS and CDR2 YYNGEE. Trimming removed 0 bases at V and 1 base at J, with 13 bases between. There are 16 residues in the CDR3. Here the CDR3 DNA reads TGTGCCAGCAGCGTAGGAGAAAACAGCCCGAACACTGAAGCTTTCTTT. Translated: CASSVGENSPNTEAFF. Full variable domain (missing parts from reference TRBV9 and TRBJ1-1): DSGVTQTPKHLITATGQRVTLRCSPRSGDLSVYWYQQSLDQGLQFLIQYYNGEERAKGNILERFSAQQFPDLHSELNLSSLELGDSALYFCASSVGENSPNTEAFFGQGTRLTVV.

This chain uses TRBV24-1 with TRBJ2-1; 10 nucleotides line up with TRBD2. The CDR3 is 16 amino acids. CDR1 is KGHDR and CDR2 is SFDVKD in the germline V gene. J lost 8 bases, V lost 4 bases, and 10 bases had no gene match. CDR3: CATSEPSGGAVDEQFF. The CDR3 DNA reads TGTGCCACCAGTGAGCCAAGCGGGGGGGCCGTAGATGAGCAGTTCTTC.